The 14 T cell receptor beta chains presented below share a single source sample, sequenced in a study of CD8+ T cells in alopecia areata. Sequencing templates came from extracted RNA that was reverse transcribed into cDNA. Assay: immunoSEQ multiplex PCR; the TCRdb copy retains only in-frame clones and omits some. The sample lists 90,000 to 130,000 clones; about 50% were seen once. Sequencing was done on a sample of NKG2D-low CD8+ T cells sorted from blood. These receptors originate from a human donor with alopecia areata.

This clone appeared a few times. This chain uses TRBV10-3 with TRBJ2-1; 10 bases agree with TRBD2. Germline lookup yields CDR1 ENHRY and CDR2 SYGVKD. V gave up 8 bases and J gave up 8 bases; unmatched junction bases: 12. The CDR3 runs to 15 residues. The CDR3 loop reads CAIQYGLAGVDEQFF. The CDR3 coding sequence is TGTGCCATCCAGTATGGGCTAGCGGGAGTCGATGAGCAGTTCTTC.

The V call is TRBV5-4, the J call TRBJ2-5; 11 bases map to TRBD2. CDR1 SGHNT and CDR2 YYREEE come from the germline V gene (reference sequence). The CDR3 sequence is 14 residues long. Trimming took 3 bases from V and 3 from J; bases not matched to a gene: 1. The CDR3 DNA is TGTGCCAGCAGCTCACTAGCGGGAGAAGAGACCCAGTACTTC. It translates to CASSSLAGEETQYF.

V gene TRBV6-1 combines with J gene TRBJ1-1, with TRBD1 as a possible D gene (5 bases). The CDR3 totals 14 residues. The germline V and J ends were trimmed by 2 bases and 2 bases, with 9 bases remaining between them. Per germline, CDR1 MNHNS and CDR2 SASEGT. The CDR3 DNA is TGTGCCAGCAGTGAACAGGGTCTTAACACTGAAGCTTTCTTT. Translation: CASSEQGLNTEAFF.

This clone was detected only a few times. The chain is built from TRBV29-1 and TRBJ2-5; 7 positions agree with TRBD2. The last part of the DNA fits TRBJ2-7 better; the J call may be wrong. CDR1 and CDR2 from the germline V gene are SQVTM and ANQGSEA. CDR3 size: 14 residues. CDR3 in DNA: TGCAGCGTTGTTGGCGGGAGTGACTCCTACGAGCAGTACTTC. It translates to CSVVGGSDSYEQYF.

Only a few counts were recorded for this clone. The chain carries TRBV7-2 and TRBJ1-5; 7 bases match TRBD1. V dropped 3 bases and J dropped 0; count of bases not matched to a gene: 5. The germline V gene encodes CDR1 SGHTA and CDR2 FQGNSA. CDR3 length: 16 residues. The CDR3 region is CASSFGTALSNQPQHF. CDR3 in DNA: TGTGCCAGCAGCTTTGGGACAGCCCTTAGCAATCAGCCCCAGCATTTT.

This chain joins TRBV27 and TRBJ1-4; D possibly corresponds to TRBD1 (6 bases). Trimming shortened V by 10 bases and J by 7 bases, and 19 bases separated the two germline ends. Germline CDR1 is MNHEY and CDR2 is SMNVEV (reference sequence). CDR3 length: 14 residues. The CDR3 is CATSPYGGSEKLFF. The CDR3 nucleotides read TGTGCCACCTCCCCGTACGGGGGCAGTGAAAAACTGTTTTTT.

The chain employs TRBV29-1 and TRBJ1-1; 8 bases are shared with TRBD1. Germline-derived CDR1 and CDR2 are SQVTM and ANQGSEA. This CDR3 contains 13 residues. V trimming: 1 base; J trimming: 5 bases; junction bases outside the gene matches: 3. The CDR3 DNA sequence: TGCAGCGTTGAAGGTTGGACAGGGACTGAAGCTTTCTTT. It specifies CSVEGWTGTEAFF.

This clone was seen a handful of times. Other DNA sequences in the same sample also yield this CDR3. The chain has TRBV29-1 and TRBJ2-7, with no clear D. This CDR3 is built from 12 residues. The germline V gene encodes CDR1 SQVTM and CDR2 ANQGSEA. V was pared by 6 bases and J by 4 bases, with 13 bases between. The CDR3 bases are TGCAGCGTAGAGGTGGCGGATTACGAGCAGTACTTC. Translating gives CSVEVADYEQYF.

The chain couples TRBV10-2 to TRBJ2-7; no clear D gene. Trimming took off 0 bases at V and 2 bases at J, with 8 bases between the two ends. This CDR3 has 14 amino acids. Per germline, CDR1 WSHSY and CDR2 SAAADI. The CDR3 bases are TGCGCCAGCAGTGAGTCTAGGCTAGCCTACGAGCAGTACTTC. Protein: CASSESRLAYEQYF.

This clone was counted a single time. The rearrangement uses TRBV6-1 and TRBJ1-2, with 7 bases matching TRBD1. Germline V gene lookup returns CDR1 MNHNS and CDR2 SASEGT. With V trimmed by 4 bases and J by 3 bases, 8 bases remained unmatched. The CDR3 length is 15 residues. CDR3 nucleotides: TGTGCCAGCAGTGCAACGACAGGGATCTACTATGGCTACACCTTC. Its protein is CASSATTGIYYGYTF.

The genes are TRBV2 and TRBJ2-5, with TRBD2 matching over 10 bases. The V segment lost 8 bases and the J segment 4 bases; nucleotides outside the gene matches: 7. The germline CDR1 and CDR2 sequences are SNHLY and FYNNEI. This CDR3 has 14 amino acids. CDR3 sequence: CASEKRGGLETQYF. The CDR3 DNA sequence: TGTGCCAGCGAGAAGCGGGGGGGCTTAGAGACCCAGTACTTC.

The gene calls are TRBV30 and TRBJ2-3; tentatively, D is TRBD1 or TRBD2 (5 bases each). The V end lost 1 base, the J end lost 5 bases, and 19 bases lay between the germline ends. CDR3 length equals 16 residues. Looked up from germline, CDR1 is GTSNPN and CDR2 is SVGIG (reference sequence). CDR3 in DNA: TGTGCCTGGAGTGGATCTGGGCAGGGAGCCCTAGATACGCAGTATTTT. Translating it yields CAWSGSGQGALDTQYF.

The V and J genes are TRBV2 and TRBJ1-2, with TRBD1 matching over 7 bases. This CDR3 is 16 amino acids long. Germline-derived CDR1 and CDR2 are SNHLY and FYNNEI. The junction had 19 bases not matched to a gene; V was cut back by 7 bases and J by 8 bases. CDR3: CASNYPRDSTPGGYTF. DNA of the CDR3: TGTGCCAGCAACTACCCCCGGGACAGCACTCCAGGGGGCTACACCTTC.

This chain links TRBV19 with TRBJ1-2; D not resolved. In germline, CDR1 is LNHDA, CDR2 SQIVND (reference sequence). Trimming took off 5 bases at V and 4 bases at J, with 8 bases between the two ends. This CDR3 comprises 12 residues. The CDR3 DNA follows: TGTGCCAGTAGTGTCGGGATCTATGGCTACACCTTC. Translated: CASSVGIYGYTF.